A single sample gave rise to the 12 T cell receptor beta chains below, sequenced in a study of regulatory T cells in long-lasting Graves disease. For TCR beta, libraries came from iRepertoire HTBI primers and Arm-PCR of CDR3 regions. Each CDR3 protein gets one entry after TCRdb re-called the multiplex PCR reads with MiXCR. The table includes some 470,000 distinct CDR3 sequences, 20% to 25% detected once. The sample's time point: persistent/refractory GD, antithyroid drugs over 5 years with positive TRAb. Making the TCR library involved RNA that had been extracted from PBMCs. The sample in question was peripheral blood mononuclear cells (PBMCs), obtained when the disease was refractory, from a patient treated with antithyroid drugs. These TCRs come from a female donor with Graves disease.

This clonotype was picked up a small number of times. V is TRBV6-1 and J is TRBJ2-2; TRBD1 agrees at 7 bases. The length of the CDR3 is 14 residues. Germline lookup yields CDR1 MNHNS and CDR2 SASEGT. V trimming: 6 bases; J trimming: 3 bases; junction bases outside the gene matches: 4. Here the CDR3 reads CASRLDRHTGELFF. CDR3 nucleotides: TGTGCCAGCAGACTGGACAGGCACACCGGGGAGCTGTTTTTT.

This clonotype showed up just a few times. Compared with germline, one end of the junction differs, possibly owing to a read error. The chain has TRBV28 and TRBJ2-5, with a tentative D call TRBD1 (7 bases). The germline V gene has CDR1 MDHEN and CDR2 SYDVKM. This CDR3 is built from 14 residues. The CDR3 DNA is TGTGCCGGCAGTTTTTCCGGGGGACAGGAGACCCAGTACTTC. Protein sequence: CAGSFSGGQETQYF.

The chain couples TRBV3-1 to TRBJ1-6, with D unresolved. Germline lookup yields CDR1 LGHDT and CDR2 YNNKEL (reference sequence). This CDR3 is 17 amino acids long. The ends were cut back, 1 base at V and 4 bases at J, with 14 bases in the middle. CDR3 DNA: TGTGCCAGCAGCCAAGGTCGGCGAGGACCTTATAATTCACCCCTCCACTTT. Amino acids: CASSQGRRGPYNSPLHF.

This clonotype was counted a few times. This chain links TRBV9 with TRBJ1-4; no definite D call. V was clipped by 0 bases and J by 5 bases, with 8 bases between them. The CDR3 spans 14 residues. Germline lookup yields CDR1 SGDLS and CDR2 YYNGEE. This CDR3 is CASSVGPQNEKLFF. In nucleotides, the CDR3 is TGTGCCAGCAGCGTAGGACCCCAAAATGAAAAACTGTTTTTT.

V and J are TRBV19 and TRBJ2-5; 9 bases match TRBD1. The DNA end lines up better with TRBJ2-1; the J call may be wrong. The CDR3 contains 15 residues. Per the germline V gene, CDR1 is LNHDA and CDR2 is SQIVND (reference sequence). The CDR3 loop reads CASSTPGQGHNEQFF. CDR3 coding DNA: TGTGCCAGTAGTACGCCGGGACAGGGCCACAATGAGCAGTTCTTC.

As for this clonotype: This may stem from a read error, because a much larger clone lies one nucleotide away. This chain joins TRBV9 and TRBJ2-5; 7 bases align to TRBD2. Germline lookup yields CDR1 SGDLS and CDR2 YYNGEE. V lost 3 bases and J lost 4; bases outside the gene matches: 12. This CDR3 spans 16 amino acids. The CDR3 loop is CASSDGGLRVGETQYF. In DNA form, the CDR3 reads TGTGCCAGCAGCGACGGGGGACTAAGGGTCGGAGAGACCCAGTACTTC.

V and J are TRBV19 and TRBJ2-7; D not resolved. V lost 5 bases, J lost 1 base, and 12 bases lay in between. This CDR3 is built from 14 residues. Germline CDR1 reads LNHDA; CDR2 reads SQIVND (reference sequence). The CDR3 region has the DNA TGTGCCAGTAGTCCCGCAGAAAAATCCTACGAGCAGTACTTC. Residues: CASSPAEKSYEQYF.

This clonotype was detected ten times or more. The chain is built from TRBV12-3 or TRBV12-4 and TRBJ1-1, with 9 bases lining up with TRBD1. CDR3 length: 15 amino acids. V was pared by 6 bases and J by 4 bases, with 9 bases of the junction left unmatched. The CDR3 coding sequence is TGTGCCAGCAGACCCGGGACAGGGTCATTCACTGAAGCTTTCTTT. Residues: CASRPGTGSFTEAFF.

A word on this clonotype: At one end the junction does not follow the germline gene, possibly because of a read error. The rearrangement uses TRBV28 and TRBJ2-3; a possible D gene is TRBD1 (5 bases). The CDR3 covers 15 residues. Looked up from germline, CDR1 is MDHEN and CDR2 is SYDVKM. CDR3 sequence (DNA): TGTGCCAGCAGTTTATTTGTCCAGGGAACAGATACGCGGTATTTT. This encodes CASSLFVQGTDTRYF.

Many counts were recorded for this clonotype. V is TRBV2 and J is TRBJ2-2; 10 nucleotides line up with TRBD1. The CDR3 runs to 18 residues. Trimming cost V 6 bases and J 5 bases; bases outside gene matches: 15. Germline V CDR1 and CDR2: SNHLY, FYNNEI. The CDR3 nucleotides read TGTGCCAGCAGCGACGACCGGGACAGGGGAGTTAAAACCGGGGAGCTGTTTTTT. Encoded protein: CASSDDRDRGVKTGELFF.

The V gene is TRBV28, the J gene TRBJ2-2; D possibly corresponds to TRBD1 (6 bases). There are 14 residues in the CDR3. Germline V lookup: CDR1 MDHEN, CDR2 SYDVKM. V lost 8 bases and J lost 1, with 11 bases in between. This CDR3 is CASRRTVNTGELFF. The CDR3 nucleotides are TGTGCCAGCCGAAGGACAGTGAACACCGGGGAGCTGTTTTTT.

Concerning this clonotype itself: The missing conserved phenylalanine or tryptophan at the end of this CDR3 makes a read error likely. The chain joins TRBV20-1 to TRBJ2-7; 9 bases are a match to TRBD1. V trimming: 4 bases; J trimming: 5 bases; junction bases outside the gene matches: 6. In germline, CDR1 is DFQATT, CDR2 SNEGSKA (reference sequence). This CDR3 region has 13 residues. CDR3 residues: CSANRDREDEQYL. The DNA for the CDR3 is TGCAGTGCTAATCGGGACAGGGAAGACGAGCAGTACCTC.